A single T cell receptor (beta chain) is shown here with its context. Specified time point: patch test 2, 6 weeks after DPC sensitization. Treatment here: therapeutic diphenylcyclopropenone sensitization with weekly scalp DPC. Alopecia patients between 18 and 70 years old and suitable for DPC were used as donors. Someone pulled total RNA out of unfractionated whole blood. This record belongs to a study of human T cells and chemical hapten exposure. For the study at large: Diphenylcyclopropenone, dosed weekly to the scalp, was given to patients throughout the roughly 25-week study.

TCRdb called the RACE reads again in MiXCR, with one record for every CDR3 protein. The sample carries over 35,000 distinct CDR3 sequences, around 8.9% recorded once. The germline V and J ends were trimmed by 4 bases and 0 bases, with 12 bases remaining between them. Germline V gene lookup returns CDR1 SNHLY and CDR2 FYNNEI. The CDR3 consists of 15 residues. The sample here was whole blood, taken in connection with sensitization to the hapten diphenylcyclopropenone (DPC). The genes are TRBV2 and TRBJ1-1; TRBD1 might be the D (6 bases). This sequence was found in a woman between 40 and 55 years old with alopecia areata. Some clones in this sample may be carry-over from other donors' samples. CDR3 in DNA: TGTGCCAGCAGTGGAGCCCACAGGGTGAACACTGAAGCTTTCTTT. Protein: CASSGAHRVNTEAFF.